This TCR beta chain came from a study of blood T cell repertoires in COVID-19. The wider study: The United States, Italy and Spain supplied acute and convalescent COVID-19 samples. PBMCs, B-cell-depleted T cells, or T cells were the source of the cDNA or gDNA that made up the material.

As originally analysed: Quantification of nucleated cells was approximated via reference gene primer amplification. Libraries were prepared by immunoSEQ multiplex PCR; TCRdb keeps only in-frame clonotypes and omits some of them. That table furnishes V, J and clone size, whereas the DNA furnished D and trimming. This table holds under 250,000 clones, roughly 83% found once. This CDR3 is built from 15 residues. The V end lost 5 bases, the J end lost 0 bases, and 11 bases lay between the germline ends. The germline CDR1 and CDR2 sequences are MNHEY and SVGAGI. Seattle patients were enrolled during active infection and followed longitudinally.

This sequence was found in a woman older than 75 with COVID-19, enrolled during active disease. The specimen sequenced was peripheral blood. This chain uses TRBV6-5 with TRBJ1-5, with D perhaps TRBD1 (5 bases). The CDR3 bases are TGTGCCAGCAGTAAGACAGTCTTTAGCAATCAGCCCCAGCATTTT. Amino acid sequence: CASSKTVFSNQPQHF.